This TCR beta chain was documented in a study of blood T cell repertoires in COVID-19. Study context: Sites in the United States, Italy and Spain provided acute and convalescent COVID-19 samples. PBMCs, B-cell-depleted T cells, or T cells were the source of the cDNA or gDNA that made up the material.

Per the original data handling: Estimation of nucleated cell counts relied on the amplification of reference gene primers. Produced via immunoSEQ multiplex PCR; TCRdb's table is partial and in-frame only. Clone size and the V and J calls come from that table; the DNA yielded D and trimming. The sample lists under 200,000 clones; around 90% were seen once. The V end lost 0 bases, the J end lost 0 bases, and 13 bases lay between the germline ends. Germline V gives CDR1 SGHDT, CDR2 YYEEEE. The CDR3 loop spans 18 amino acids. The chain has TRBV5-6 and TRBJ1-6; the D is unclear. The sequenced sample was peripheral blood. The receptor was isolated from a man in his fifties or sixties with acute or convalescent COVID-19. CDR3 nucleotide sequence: TGTGCCAGCAGCTTGGGTCTGCAGGTACCCTCCTATAATTCACCCCTCCACTTT. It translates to CASSLGLQVPSYNSPLHF.